This T cell receptor beta chain was retrieved from a study of OX40 agonist ivuxolimab in advanced cancers. Study as a whole: Patients receiving dose escalation had hepatocellular carcinoma, melanoma, renal cell or head and neck cancer.

Produced via immunoSEQ multiplex PCR; TCRdb's table is partial and in-frame only. The profile shows more than 90,000 clones, under 85% of them singletons. Excluded were patients having autoimmune disease history or systemic immunosuppression. Overall study findings and caveats: Blood T cells, both CD4+ and CD8+, expanded clonally by week 6 at 0.1 to 3.0 mg/kg. Not determined was the antigen specificity of the expanded peripheral T cells.

In its sample, this clone was seen once. As yet, its antigen is unknown. The source material was CD4+ or CD8+ T cells sorted from blood, sampled in a trial of the OX40 agonist ivuxolimab. The source is an adult with an advanced solid tumor such as melanoma, head and neck, liver or kidney cancer.

The CDR3 region is CASSPMNTEAFF. CDR3 DNA: TGTGCCAGTAGTCCGATGAACACTGAAGCTTTCTTT. The chain has TRBV19 and TRBJ1-1; D is unclear. The length of the CDR3 is 12 residues. CDR1 is LNHDA and CDR2 is SQIVND in the germline V gene (reference sequence). The V end lost 5 bases, the J end lost 0 bases, and 4 bases lay between the germline ends.